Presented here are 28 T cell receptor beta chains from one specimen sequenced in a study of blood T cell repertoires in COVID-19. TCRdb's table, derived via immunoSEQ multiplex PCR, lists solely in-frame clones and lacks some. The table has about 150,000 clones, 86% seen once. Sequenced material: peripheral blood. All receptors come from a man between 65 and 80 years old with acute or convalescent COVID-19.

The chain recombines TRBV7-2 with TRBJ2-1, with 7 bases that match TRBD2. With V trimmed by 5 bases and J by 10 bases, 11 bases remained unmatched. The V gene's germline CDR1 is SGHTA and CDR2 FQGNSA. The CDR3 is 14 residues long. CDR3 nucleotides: TGTGCCAGCAGCGTCATGAGGACTAGGTCGGAGCAGTTCTTC. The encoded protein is CASSVMRTRSEQFF.

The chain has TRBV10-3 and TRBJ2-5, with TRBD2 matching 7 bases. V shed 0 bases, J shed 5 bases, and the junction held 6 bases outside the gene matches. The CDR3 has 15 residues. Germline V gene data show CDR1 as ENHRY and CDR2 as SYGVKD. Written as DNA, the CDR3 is TGTGCCATCAGTGAGTCGGGAAGGGGAGGGGAGACCCAGTACTTC. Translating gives CAISESGRGGETQYF.

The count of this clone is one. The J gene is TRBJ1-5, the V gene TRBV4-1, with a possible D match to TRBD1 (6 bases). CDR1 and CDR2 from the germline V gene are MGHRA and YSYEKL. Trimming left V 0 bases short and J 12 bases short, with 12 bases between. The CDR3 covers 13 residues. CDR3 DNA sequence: TGCGCCAGCAGCCAAGACCCGGGGGGCGGCCAGCATTTT. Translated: CASSQDPGGGQHF.

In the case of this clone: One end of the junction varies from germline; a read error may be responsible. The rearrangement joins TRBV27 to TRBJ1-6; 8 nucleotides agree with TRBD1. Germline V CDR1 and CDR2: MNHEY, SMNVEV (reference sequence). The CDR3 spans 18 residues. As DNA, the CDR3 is TGTGCCAGCAGCTTATTGGGCCCGGACAGGGCCTATAATTCACCCCTCCACTTT. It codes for CASSLLGPDRAYNSPLHF.

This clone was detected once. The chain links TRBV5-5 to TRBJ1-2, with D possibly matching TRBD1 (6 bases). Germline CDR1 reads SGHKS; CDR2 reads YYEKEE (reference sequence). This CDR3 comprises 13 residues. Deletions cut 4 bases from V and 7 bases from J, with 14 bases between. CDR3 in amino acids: CASSTTGGSGYTF. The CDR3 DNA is TGTGCCAGCAGCACGACAGGCGGGAGTGGCTACACCTTC.

As DNA, the CDR3 is TGTGCCAGTAGTATGGGGAGGGACGGAGTAGCCAAAAACATTCAGTACTTC. Translated: CASSMGRDGVAKNIQYF. The rearrangement joins TRBV19 to TRBJ2-4, with TRBD2 matching 7 bases. The V gene end was trimmed by 3 bases and the J gene end by 0 bases; junction bases not matched to a gene: 8. The CDR3 loop spans 17 amino acids. From germline, CDR1 is LNHDA and CDR2 SQIVND (reference sequence). The whole variable domain, remainder taken from reference TRBV19 and TRBJ2-4, is DGGITQSPKYLFRKEGQNVTLSCEQNLNHDAMYWYRQDPGQGLRLIYYSQIVNDFQKGDIAEGYSVSREKKESFPLTVTSAQKNPTAFYLCASSMGRDGVAKNIQYFGAGTRLSVL.

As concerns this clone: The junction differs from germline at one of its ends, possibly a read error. CDR3 region: CASSEGTGGIYEQYF. CDR3 coding DNA: TGTGCCAGCAGCGAAGGGACAGGGGGCATCTACGAGCAGTACTTC. This chain joins TRBV2 and TRBJ2-7; 12 bases are shared with TRBD1. Germline V gene sequence: CDR1 SNHLY, CDR2 FYNNEI. The CDR3 has 15 residues.

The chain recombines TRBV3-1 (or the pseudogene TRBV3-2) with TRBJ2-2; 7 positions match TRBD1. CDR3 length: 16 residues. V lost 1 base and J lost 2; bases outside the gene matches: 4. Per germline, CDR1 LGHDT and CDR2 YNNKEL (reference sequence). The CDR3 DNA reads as TGTGCCAGCAGCCAAGGAACAGGGGCAAACACCGGGGAGCTGTTTTTT. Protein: CASSQGTGANTGELFF.

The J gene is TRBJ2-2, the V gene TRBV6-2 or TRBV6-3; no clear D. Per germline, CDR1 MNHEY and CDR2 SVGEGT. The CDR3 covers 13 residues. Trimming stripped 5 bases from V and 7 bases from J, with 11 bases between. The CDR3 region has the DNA TGTGCCAGCAGTCGCCTTCGACTCGGGGAGCTGTTTTTT. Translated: CASSRLRLGELFF.

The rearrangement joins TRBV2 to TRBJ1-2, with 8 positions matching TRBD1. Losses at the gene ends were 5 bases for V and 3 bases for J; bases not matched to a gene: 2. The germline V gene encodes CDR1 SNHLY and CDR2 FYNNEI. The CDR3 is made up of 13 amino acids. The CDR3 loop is CASSLDRDYGYTF. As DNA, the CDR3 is TGTGCCAGCAGTTTGGACAGGGACTATGGCTACACCTTC.

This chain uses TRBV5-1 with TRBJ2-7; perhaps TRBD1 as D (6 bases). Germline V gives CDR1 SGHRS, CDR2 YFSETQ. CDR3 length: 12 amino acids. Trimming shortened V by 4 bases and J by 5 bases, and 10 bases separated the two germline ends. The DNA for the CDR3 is TGCGCCAGCAGCGAGGGGACAAACGAGCAGTACTTC. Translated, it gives CASSEGTNEQYF.

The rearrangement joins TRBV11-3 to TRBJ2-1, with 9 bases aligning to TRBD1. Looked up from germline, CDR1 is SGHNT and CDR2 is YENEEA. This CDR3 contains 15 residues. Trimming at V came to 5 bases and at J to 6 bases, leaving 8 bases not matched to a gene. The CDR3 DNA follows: TGTGCCAGCAGCCTACGGGGGACAGGGATCAATGAGCAGTTCTTC. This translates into CASSLRGTGINEQFF. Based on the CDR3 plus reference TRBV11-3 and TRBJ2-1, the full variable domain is EAGVVQSPRYKIIEKKQPVAFWCNPISGHNTLYWYLQNLGQGPELLIRYENEEAVDDSQLPKDRFSAERLKGVDSTLKIQPAELGDSAVYLCASSLRGTGINEQFFGPGTRLTVL.

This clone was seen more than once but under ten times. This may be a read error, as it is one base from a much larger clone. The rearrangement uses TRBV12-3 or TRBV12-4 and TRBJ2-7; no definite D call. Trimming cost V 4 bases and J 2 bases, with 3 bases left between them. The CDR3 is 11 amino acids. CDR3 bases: TGTGCCAGCAGTTCTACCTACGAGCAGTACTTC. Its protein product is CASSSTYEQYF.

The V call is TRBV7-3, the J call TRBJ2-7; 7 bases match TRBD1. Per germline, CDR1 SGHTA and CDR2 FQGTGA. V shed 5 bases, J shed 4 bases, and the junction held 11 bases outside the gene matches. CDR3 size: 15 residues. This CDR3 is CASSLETGIQYEQYF. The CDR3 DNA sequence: TGTGCCAGCAGCCTAGAGACAGGGATCCAATACGAGCAGTACTTC.

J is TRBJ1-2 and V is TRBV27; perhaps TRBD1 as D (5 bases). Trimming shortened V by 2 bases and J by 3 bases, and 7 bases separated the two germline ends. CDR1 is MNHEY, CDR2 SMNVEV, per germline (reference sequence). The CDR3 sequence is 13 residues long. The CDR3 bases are TGTGCCAGCAGTTTACAGGGCTACTATGGCTACACCTTC. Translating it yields CASSLQGYYGYTF.

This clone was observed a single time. In nucleotides, the CDR3 is TGTGCCAGCAGCCCTAAGACAGGGGCGGGCACTGAAGCTTTCTTT. Translated: CASSPKTGAGTEAFF. The chain is built from TRBV7-2 and TRBJ1-1; 8 positions agree with TRBD1. Germline V gene sequence: CDR1 SGHTA, CDR2 FQGNSA. CDR3 length: 15 residues. J lost 4 bases, V lost 5 bases, and 9 bases had no gene match.

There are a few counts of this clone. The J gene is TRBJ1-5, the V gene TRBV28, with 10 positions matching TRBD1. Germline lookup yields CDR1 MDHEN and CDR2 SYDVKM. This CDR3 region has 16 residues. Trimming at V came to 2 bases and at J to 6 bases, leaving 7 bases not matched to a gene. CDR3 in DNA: TGTGCCAGCAGTTTAAGGACAGGGGGTTTAAGTCAGCCCCAGCATTTT. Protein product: CASSLRTGGLSQPQHF.

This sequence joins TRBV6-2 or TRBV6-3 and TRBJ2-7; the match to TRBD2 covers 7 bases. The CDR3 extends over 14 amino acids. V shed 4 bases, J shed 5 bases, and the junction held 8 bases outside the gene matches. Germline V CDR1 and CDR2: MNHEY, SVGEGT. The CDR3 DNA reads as TGTGCCAGCAGTTGGCGGGAGCTGTCCCACGAGCAGTACTTC. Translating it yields CASSWRELSHEQYF.

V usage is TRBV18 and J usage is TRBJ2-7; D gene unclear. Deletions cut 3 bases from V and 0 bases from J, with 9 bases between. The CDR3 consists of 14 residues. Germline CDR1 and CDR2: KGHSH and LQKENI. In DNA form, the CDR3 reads TGTGCCAGCTCACCGGAGAGCGACTCCTACGAGCAGTACTTC. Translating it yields CASSPESDSYEQYF.

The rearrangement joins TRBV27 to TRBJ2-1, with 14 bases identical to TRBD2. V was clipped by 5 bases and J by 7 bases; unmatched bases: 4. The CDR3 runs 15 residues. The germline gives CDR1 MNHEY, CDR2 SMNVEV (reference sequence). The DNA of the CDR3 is TGTGCCAGCAGTCCGGGACTAGCGGGAGTAAATGAGCAGTTCTTC. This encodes CASSPGLAGVNEQFF.

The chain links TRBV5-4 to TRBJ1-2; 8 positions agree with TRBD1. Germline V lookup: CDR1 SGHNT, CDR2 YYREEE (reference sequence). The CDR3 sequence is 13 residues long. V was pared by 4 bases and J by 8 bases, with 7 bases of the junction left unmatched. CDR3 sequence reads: CASSGRQGRGYTF. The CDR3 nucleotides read TGTGCCAGCAGCGGGCGACAGGGGCGCGGCTACACCTTC. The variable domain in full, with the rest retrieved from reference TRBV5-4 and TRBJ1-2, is ETGVTQSPTHLIKTRGQQVTLRCSSQSGHNTVSWYQQALGQGPQFIFQYYREEENGRGNFPPRFSGLQFPNYSSELNVNALELDDSALYLCASSGRQGRGYTFGSGTRLTVV.

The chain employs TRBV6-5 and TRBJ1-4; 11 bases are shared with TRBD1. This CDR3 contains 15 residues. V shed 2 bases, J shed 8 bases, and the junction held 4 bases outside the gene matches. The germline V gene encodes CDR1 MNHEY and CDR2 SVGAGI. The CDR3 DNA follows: TGTGCCAGCAGTTACGTGGGACAGGGGGGGGAAAAACTGTTTTTT. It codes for CASSYVGQGGEKLFF.

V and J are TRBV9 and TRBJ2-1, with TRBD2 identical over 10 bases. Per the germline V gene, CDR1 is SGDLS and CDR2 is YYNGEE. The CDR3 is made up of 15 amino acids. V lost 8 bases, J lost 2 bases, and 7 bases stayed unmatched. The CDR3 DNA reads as TGTGCCAGTTCCCTAGCGGGAGAACCCTACAATGAGCAGTTCTTC. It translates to CASSLAGEPYNEQFF.

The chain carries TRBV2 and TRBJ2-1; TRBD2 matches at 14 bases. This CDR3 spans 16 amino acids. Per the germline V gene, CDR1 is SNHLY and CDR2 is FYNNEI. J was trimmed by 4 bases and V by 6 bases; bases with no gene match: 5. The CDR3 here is CASSRLAGGPYNEQFF. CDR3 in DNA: TGTGCCAGCAGCAGACTAGCGGGAGGGCCGTACAATGAGCAGTTCTTC.

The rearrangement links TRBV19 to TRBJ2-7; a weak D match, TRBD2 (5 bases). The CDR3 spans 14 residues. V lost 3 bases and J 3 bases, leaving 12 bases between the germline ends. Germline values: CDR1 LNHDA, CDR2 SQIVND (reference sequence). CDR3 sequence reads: CASSMSGESYEQYF. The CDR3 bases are TGTGCCAGTAGTATGTCCGGGGAAAGCTACGAGCAGTACTTC.

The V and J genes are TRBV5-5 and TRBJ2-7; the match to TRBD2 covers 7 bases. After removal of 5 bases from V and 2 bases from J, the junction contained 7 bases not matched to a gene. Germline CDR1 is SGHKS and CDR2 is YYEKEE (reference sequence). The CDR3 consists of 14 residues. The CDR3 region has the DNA TGTGCCAGCAGTTGGGCGGGGGACCCCTACGAGCAGTACTTC. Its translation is CASSWAGDPYEQYF. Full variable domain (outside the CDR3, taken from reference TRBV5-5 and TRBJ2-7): DAGVTQSPTHLIKTRGQQVTLRCSPISGHKSVSWYQQVLGQGPQFIFQYYEKEERGRGNFPDRFSARQFPNYSSELNVNALLLGDSALYLCASSWAGDPYEQYFGPGTRLTVT.

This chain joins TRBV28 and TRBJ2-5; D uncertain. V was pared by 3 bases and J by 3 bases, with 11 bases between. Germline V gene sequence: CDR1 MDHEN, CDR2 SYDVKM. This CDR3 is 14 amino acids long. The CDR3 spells CASSFLAVKETQYF. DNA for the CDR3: TGTGCCAGCAGTTTTCTGGCAGTCAAAGAGACCCAGTACTTC. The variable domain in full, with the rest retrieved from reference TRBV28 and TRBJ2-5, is DVKVTQSSRYLVKRTGEKVFLECVQDMDHENMFWYRQDPGLGLRLIYFSYDVKMKEKGDIPEGYSVSREKKERFSLILESASTNQTSMYLCASSFLAVKETQYFGPGTRLLVL.

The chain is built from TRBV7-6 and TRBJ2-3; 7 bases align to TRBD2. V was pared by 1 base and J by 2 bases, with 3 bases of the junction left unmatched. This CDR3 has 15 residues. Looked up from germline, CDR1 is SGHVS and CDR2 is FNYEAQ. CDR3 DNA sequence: TGTGCCAGCAGCTTAGGGGGGGGAAACACAGATACGCAGTATTTT. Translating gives CASSLGGGNTDTQYF.